This T cell receptor beta chain derives from a study of cytomegalovirus exposure and HLA in healthy donors. Study-wide points: It was reportedly the case that the classifier diagnosed cytomegalovirus status with high specificity and sensitivity. There were some public TCRs occurring in many donors, but most TCR sequences were rare.

In the case of this clone: Its antigen is not known.

Sequenced by immunoSEQ multiplex PCR; TCRdb stores in-frame clones only, minus some. Of some 100,000 clones listed, approximately 91% are singletons. The CDR3 consists of 13 residues. V dropped 1 base and J dropped 10 bases, with 11 bases sitting between them. The germline CDR1 and CDR2 sequences are SGHTA and FQGTGA. The donors belonged to the 120-subject validation cohort, separate from the roughly 670-subject first cohort. The chain combines TRBV7-3 with TRBJ2-1; TRBD2 might be the D (5 bases). The source of this sequence is a young woman in good health and CMV-seronegative. Sequences were obtained from PBMCs. The CDR3 nucleotides are TGTGCCAGCAGCTTAATCCCCCCGGGGGAGCAGTTCTTC. Protein product: CASSLIPPGEQFF.